The 20 T cell receptor beta chains listed next were all sequenced from one sample in a study of read filtering for tumor transcriptome and immune sequencing. The library was built from about 400 ng RNA with molecular barcoded adaptors for alpha/delta and beta/gamma chains. TCRdb called the reads again in MiXCR, with one record for every CDR3 protein. The table lists around 130,000 distinct CDR3 sequences, roughly an eighth of them singletons. Sequencing used a population of CD138-negative cells sorted from bone marrow. The receptors shown here come from a donor at least 40 years old with multiple myeloma.

In its sample, this clonotype was seen many times. This sequence joins TRBV12-3 or TRBV12-4 and TRBJ2-2; TRBD2 is a possible D gene (6 bases). Trimming took off 4 bases at V and 5 bases at J, with 14 bases between the two ends. The CDR3 length is 15 residues. In DNA, the CDR3 is TGTGCCAGCAGTTCGTACGGGGGTCGGACCGGGGAGCTGTTTTTT. Amino acids: CASSSYGGRTGELFF.

The chain joins TRBV19 to TRBJ2-2; D gene uncertain. This CDR3 comprises 12 residues. The germline CDR1 and CDR2 sequences are LNHDA and SQIVND (reference sequence). The V gene lost 7 bases and the J gene lost 1 base, with 4 bases spanning the gap. CDR3 amino acids: CASTVNTGELFF. CDR3 DNA sequence: TGTGCCAGTACTGTGAACACCGGGGAGCTGTTTTTT.

This clonotype was seen more than once but under ten times. This may arise from a read error, as a much more abundant clone is one base away. This sequence joins TRBV12-3 or TRBV12-4 and TRBJ2-1; the match to TRBD2 covers 7 bases. CDR3 size: 14 residues. The V segment lost 2 bases and the J segment 9 bases; nucleotides outside the gene matches: 7. CDR3 in amino acids: CASSLQASGIEQFF. The CDR3 DNA reads TGTGCCAGCAGTTTACAGGCCAGCGGGATTGAGCAGTTCTTC.

This clonotype was recorded many times. This sequence joins TRBV3-1 and TRBJ2-1; 7 nucleotides agree with TRBD2. V gave up 2 bases and J gave up 5 bases; unmatched junction bases: 6. CDR1 and CDR2 from the germline V gene are LGHDT and YNNKEL (reference sequence). The CDR3 has 15 amino acids. The CDR3 sequence is CASSQILLAHNEQFF. CDR3 in DNA: TGTGCCAGCAGCCAAATCTTACTAGCGCACAATGAGCAGTTCTTC.

The sample holds a few counts of this clonotype. Lacking the conserved final phenylalanine or tryptophan, this CDR3 likely reflects a read error. V and J are TRBV20-1 and TRBJ2-6; 7 nucleotides agree with TRBD1. This CDR3 contains 15 residues. Germline-derived CDR1 and CDR2 are DFQATT and SNEGSKA (reference sequence). V shed 6 bases and J 4 bases; nucleotides not matched to a gene: 9. The CDR3: CSAALTGRGANVLTS. The CDR3 nucleotides are TGCAGTGCAGCCCTGACAGGGCGAGGGGCCAACGTCCTGACTTCC.

To note about this clonotype: A read error may produce the germline difference seen at one junction end. The chain employs TRBV6-2 or TRBV6-3 and TRBJ2-1; 15 bases agree with TRBD2. Germline lookup yields CDR1 MNHEY and CDR2 SVGEGT. The length of the CDR3 is 24 residues. This chain's CDR3 is CASSNEAMNWGTSGRREFRNEQFF. The CDR3 bases are TGTGCCAGCAGTAACGAGGCTATGAACTGGGGGACTAGCGGGAGGCGGGAATTTCGCAATGAGCAGTTTTTC.

This clonotype was seen ten or more times. The CDR3: CASSYAPGQSSNQPQHF. The CDR3 DNA sequence: TGTGCCAGCAGTTACGCCCCGGGACAGAGTAGCAATCAGCCCCAGCATTTT. The chain carries TRBV6-6 and TRBJ1-5, with 7 bases lining up with TRBD1. Germline V gene data show CDR1 as MNHNY and CDR2 as SVGAGI (reference sequence). The CDR3 covers 17 residues. The trim removed 2 bases at V and 0 bases at J, leaving 7 bases unmatched.

In this sample, this clonotype turned up a few times. The genes are TRBV3-1 and TRBJ2-1; D not resolved. CDR1 and CDR2 from the germline V gene are LGHDT and YNNKEL (reference sequence). Trimming took off 2 bases at V and 0 bases at J, with 11 bases between the two ends. This CDR3 has 16 residues. The DNA for the CDR3 is TGTGCCAGCAGCCAACCGGGCCTTAGCTCCTACAATGAGCAGTTCTTC. Amino acids: CASSQPGLSSYNEQFF.

This clonotype was detected ten times or more. The rearrangement uses TRBV20-1 and TRBJ1-1; possible D gene TRBD1, 6 bases. The CDR3 sequence is 13 residues long. Germline V gives CDR1 DFQATT, CDR2 SNEGSKA (reference sequence). The V end was cut by 0 bases, the J end by 1 base, with 6 bases between. The CDR3 region is CSAREQGNTEAFF. The CDR3 bases are TGCAGTGCTAGAGAACAGGGGAACACTGAAGCTTTCTTT.

The rearrangement joins TRBV30 to TRBJ1-1, with 7 bases fitting TRBD1. The germline gives CDR1 GTSNPN, CDR2 SVGIG (reference sequence). The J segment lost 0 bases and the V segment lost 3 bases, leaving 7 bases of the junction unmatched. The CDR3 contains 15 residues. This CDR3 reads CAWRVQGTVNTEAFF. The DNA of the CDR3 is TGTGCCTGGAGAGTTCAGGGGACAGTGAACACTGAAGCTTTCTTT.

The chain employs TRBV24-1 and TRBJ2-1, with no clear D. The CDR3 runs 13 residues. Germline CDR1 is KGHDR and CDR2 is SFDVKD. Trimming removed 4 bases at V and 12 bases at J, with 15 bases between. The CDR3 DNA reads as TGTGCCACCAGTGACGAAGACCTATATTGGCAGTTCTTC. Translated, it gives CATSDEDLYWQFF.

This clonotype has only one observation. Germline is not matched at one junction end, which may reflect a read error. J is TRBJ2-7 and V is TRBV3-1; 9 bases are shared with TRBD1. CDR1 and CDR2 from the germline V gene are LGHDT and YNNKEL (reference sequence). There are 16 residues in the CDR3. CDR3 sequence reads: CAGSPGPGQGLYERYF. In DNA, the CDR3 is TGTGCCGGCAGCCCCGGTCCGGGACAGGGTCTGTACGAGCGGTACTTC.

Concerning this clonotype itself: This sequence may be a read error, since a much larger clone differs from it by one base. The V gene is TRBV14, the J gene TRBJ2-7; TRBD1 is a possible D gene (6 bases). The V end was cut by 4 bases, the J end by 6 bases, with 13 bases between. There are 13 residues in the CDR3. Germline CDR1 SGHDN, CDR2 FVKESK. CDR3 nucleotides: TGTGCCAGCAGCCCTGGACAGCGAGTCGAGCAGTACTTC. This encodes CASSPGQRVEQYF.

This clonotype was counted only a few times. A read error is likely here: a far larger clone is one base away. The chain couples TRBV6-5 to TRBJ2-7; either TRBD1 or TRBD2 may supply D (5 bases each). The CDR3 is made up of 14 amino acids. V was shortened by 5 bases and J by 0 bases, with 11 bases between the two germline ends. Germline V lookup: CDR1 MNHEY, CDR2 SVGAGI. The CDR3 region has the DNA TGTGCCAGCAGTCGGGGCGAGAGCTCCTACGAGCAGTACTTC. As protein: CASSRGESSYEQYF.

This chain links TRBV18 with TRBJ1-5; possible D gene TRBD1, 5 bases. Trimming stripped 3 bases from V and 0 bases from J, with 6 bases between. CDR3 length equals 14 residues. CDR1 and CDR2 (germline): KGHSH, LQKENI. This chain's CDR3 is CASSPTDSNQPQHF. The CDR3 DNA is TGTGCCAGCTCACCGACAGATAGCAATCAGCCCCAGCATTTT.

This clonotype has a count of ten or more. The chain combines TRBV28 with TRBJ1-5; no reliable D call. V lost 4 bases, J lost 0 bases, and 10 bases lay in between. The CDR3 is 15 residues long. CDR1 and CDR2 (germline): MDHEN, SYDVKM. The CDR3 spells CASSYDDGSNQPQHF. The CDR3 DNA sequence: TGTGCCAGCAGTTATGATGACGGTAGCAATCAGCCCCAGCATTTT.

Ten or more counts support this clonotype. The V gene is TRBV6-6, the J gene TRBJ2-7, with TRBD2 identical over 8 bases. V gave up 6 bases and J gave up 1 base; unmatched junction bases: 8. The CDR3 consists of 15 residues. Germline CDR1 reads MNHNY; CDR2 reads SVGAGI (reference sequence). The CDR3 region has the DNA TGTGCCAGCAGCCGAAAGCGGGAGCAATCCTACGAGCAGTACTTC. Residues: CASSRKREQSYEQYF.

A word on this clonotype: A much larger clone is a single base away; this may be a read error. The J gene is TRBJ2-3, the V gene TRBV29-1, with D tentatively TRBD1 or TRBD2 (6 bases each). This CDR3 contains 12 residues. Germline CDR1 SQVTM, CDR2 ANQGSEA. The V and J ends lost 7 bases and 3 bases respectively, with 11 bases between them. The DNA of the CDR3 is TGCAGCGGGGGGGCGTGGACAGATACGCAGTATTTT. This sequence encodes CSGGAWTDTQYF.

On this clonotype itself: With a much larger clone just one base away, this may be a read error. The V and J genes are TRBV6-6 and TRBJ2-3, with D possibly matching TRBD2 (5 bases). The CDR3 length is 14 residues. Trimming pared 7 bases from V and 4 bases from J, leaving 15 bases between. The germline V gene has CDR1 MNHNY and CDR2 SVGAGI (reference sequence). The CDR3 here is CASNIPAVADTQYF. In DNA form, the CDR3 reads TGTGCCAGCAATATTCCAGCGGTAGCAGATACGCAGTATTTT.

This clonotype showed up many times. The chain carries TRBV10-3 and TRBJ2-1; no clear D gene. Deletions cut 4 bases from V and 8 bases from J, with 6 bases between. The germline V gene encodes CDR1 ENHRY and CDR2 SYGVKD. This CDR3 region has 11 residues. The CDR3 loop reads CAISARYEQFF. Written as DNA, the CDR3 is TGTGCCATCAGTGCCAGGTATGAGCAGTTCTTC.